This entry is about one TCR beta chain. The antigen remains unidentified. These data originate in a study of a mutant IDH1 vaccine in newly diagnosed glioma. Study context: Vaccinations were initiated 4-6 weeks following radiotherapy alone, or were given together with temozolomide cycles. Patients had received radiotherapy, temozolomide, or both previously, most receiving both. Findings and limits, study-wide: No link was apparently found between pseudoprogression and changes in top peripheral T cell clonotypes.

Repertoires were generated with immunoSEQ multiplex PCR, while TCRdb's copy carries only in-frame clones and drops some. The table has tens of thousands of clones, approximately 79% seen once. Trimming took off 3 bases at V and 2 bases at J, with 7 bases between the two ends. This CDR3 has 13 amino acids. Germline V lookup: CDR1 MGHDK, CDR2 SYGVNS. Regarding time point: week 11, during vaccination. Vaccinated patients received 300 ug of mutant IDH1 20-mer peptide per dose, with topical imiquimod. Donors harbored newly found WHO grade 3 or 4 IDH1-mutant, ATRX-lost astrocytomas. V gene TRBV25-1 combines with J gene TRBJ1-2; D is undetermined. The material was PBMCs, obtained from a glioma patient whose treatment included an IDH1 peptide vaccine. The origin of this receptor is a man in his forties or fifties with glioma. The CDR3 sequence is CASSELGNYGYTF. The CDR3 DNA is TGTGCCAGCAGTGAGCTCGGAAACTATGGCTACACCTTC.